These 2 T cell receptor beta chains share one sample of origin, sequenced in a study of cytomegalovirus exposure and HLA in healthy donors (dated by TCRdb to 2016 to 2017). Receptors were amplified or captured by the immunoSEQ multiplex PCR assay. For the multiplex PCR, a mixture combining 60 forward primers for TCR Vbeta segments and 13 reverse primers for TCR Jbeta segments was used. Entries here come from immuneACCESS through TCRdb and include only in-frame sequences with V and J called. Some clones fail to appear in such tables; in the studies checked, an unresolved V gene covers under half of the shortfall, and the cause of the remainder is unknown. The sample has around 91,000 clones on record, around 85% of them singletons. 2.1% of the sample lies in the top ten. The sequenced sample was PBMCs. The receptors originated from a man younger than 30 in good health and CMV-seronegative.

This clone was seen once. The chain uses TRBV9 and TRBJ1-2; 12 bases match TRBD1. In germline, CDR1 is SGDLS, CDR2 YYNGEE. V shed 1 base, J shed 9 bases, and the junction held 16 bases outside the gene matches. This CDR3 is 18 amino acids long. CDR3 amino acids: CASSVSGTGGEDHMSYTF. CDR3 sequence (DNA): TGTGCCAGCAGCGTAAGCGGGACAGGGGGCGAGGATCATATGAGCTACACCTTC.

The chain links TRBV7-6 to TRBJ2-2; 8 bases match TRBD1. With 6 bases clipped from V and 3 bases from J, the junction kept 3 bases outside the gene matches. The CDR3 consists of 14 residues. Germline V gives CDR1 SGHVS, CDR2 FNYEAQ. CDR3 amino acids: CASRTGVHTGELFF. The CDR3 bases are TGTGCCAGCAGGACAGGGGTTCACACCGGGGAGCTGTTTTTT.